This paragraph reports one T cell receptor (beta chain). Method: immunoSEQ multiplex PCR; TCRdb's copy keeps in-frame clones and lacks some. The sample lists fewer than 90,000 clones, around 96% occurring once. The CDR3 has 12 amino acids. CDR1 LNHDA and CDR2 SQIVND come from the germline V gene (reference sequence). V was trimmed by 5 bases and J by 9 bases, leaving 14 bases between them. This specimen comes from a study of human thymus T cells. The source of the thymus tissue was resections taken during corrective heart surgery. Infants served as donors; they were healthy and Finnish and were having corrective surgery for congenital heart defects.

The receptor comes from a boy under two years old with a congenital heart defect but otherwise immunologically healthy. The chain uses TRBV19 and TRBJ2-7; the D call may be TRBD1 or TRBD2 (5 bases each). Material: thymus tissue. The CDR3 sequence: CASSGTQRPQYF. As DNA, the CDR3 is TGTGCCAGTAGTGGGACCCAGAGGCCGCAGTACTTC.